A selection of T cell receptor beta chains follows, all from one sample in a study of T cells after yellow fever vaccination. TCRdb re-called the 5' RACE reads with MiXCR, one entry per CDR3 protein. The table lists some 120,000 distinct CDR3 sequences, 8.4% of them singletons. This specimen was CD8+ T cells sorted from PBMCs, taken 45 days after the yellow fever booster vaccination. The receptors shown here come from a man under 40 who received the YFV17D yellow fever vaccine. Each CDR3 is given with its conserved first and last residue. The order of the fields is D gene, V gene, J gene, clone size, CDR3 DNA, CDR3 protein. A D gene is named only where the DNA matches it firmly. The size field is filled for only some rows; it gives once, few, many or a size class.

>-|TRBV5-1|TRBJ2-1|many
TGCGCCAGCAGCTTGGGGGGGTATAACTACAATGAGCAGTTCTTC
CASSLGGYNYNEQFF
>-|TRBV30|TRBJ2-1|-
TGTGCCTGGAGTATCGGCGGTTCCTACAATGAGCAGTTCTTC
CAWSIGGSYNEQFF
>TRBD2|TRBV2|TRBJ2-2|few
TGTGCCAGCAGTGAGATGCTAGCGGGAGAAGTCGGGGAGCTGTTTTTT
CASSEMLAGEVGELFF
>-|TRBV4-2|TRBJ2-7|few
TGTGCCAGCAGCCAAGAGCTGGCAGGGTTGAGCGAGCAGTACTTC
CASSQELAGLSEQYF
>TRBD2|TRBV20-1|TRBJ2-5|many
TGCAGTGCTAGAGTGGCGGGGGATCAAGAGACCCAGTACTTC
CSARVAGDQETQYF
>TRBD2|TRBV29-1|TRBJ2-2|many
TGCAGCGTTTTAGCGGGAGATACCGGGGAGCTGTTTTTT
CSVLAGDTGELFF
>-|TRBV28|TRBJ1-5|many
TGTGCCAGCATCCCGCCGGGCGCCGGGGAGCCCCAGCATTTT
CASIPPGAGEPQHF
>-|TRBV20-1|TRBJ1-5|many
TGCAGTGCTAGATTGGCTTGGCATTTT
CSARLAWHF
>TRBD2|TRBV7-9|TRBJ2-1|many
TGTGCCAGCAGCTCGACTAGCGGGAGGGCTTACAATGAGCAGTTCTTC
CASSSTSGRAYNEQFF
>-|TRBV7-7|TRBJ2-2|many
TGTGCCAGCAGCAGTAGCGGTGGAGACGGGGAGCTGTTTTTT
CASSSSGGDGELFF
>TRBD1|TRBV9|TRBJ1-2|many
TGTGCCAGCAGCGAGGGACAGGGGGACGACTATGGCTACACCTTC
CASSEGQGDDYGYTF
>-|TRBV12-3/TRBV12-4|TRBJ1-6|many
TGTGCCAGCACGAAAATGGGGGTGTTACCCCTCCACTTT
CASTKMGVLPLHF
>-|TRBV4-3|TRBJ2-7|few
TGCGCCAGCAGCCCAACCGGACTCGGGAGCTCCTACGAGCAGTACTTC
CASSPTGLGSSYEQYF
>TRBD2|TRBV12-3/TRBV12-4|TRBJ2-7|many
TGTGCCAGCAGGATTACTAGCGGCTACGAGCAGTACTTC
CASRITSGYEQYF
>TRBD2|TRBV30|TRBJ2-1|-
TGTGCCTGGAGGGGACTAGCGGGAGTAGGATACAATGAGCAGTTCTTC
CAWRGLAGVGYNEQFF
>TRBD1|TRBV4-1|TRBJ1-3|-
TGCGCCAGCAGCCCTGGGACAGGGTTCGGAAACACCATATATTTT
CASSPGTGFGNTIYF
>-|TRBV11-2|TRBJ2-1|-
TGTGCCAGCAGCTTAGCAGCGTCACACAATGAGCAGTTCTTC
CASSLAASHNEQFF
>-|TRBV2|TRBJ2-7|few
TGTGCCAGCAGGTCACCGCCCAGCTACGAGCAGTACTTC
CASRSPPSYEQYF
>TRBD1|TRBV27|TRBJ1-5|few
TGTGCCAGCAGTATAGGGACAGGGCTCCATCAGCCCCAGCATTTT
CASSIGTGLHQPQHF
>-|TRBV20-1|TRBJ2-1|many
TGCAGTGCTAGTGTTGGGATATCCCCCCAGCAGTTCTTC
CSASVGISPQQFF
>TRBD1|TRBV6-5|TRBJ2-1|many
TGTGCCAGCAGTTACTCGGACAGGGGGTACAATGAGCAGTTCTTC
CASSYSDRGYNEQFF
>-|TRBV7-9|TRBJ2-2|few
TGTGCCAGCAGCTTAGTTACGGATCCCGGGGAGCTGTTTTTT
CASSLVTDPGELFF
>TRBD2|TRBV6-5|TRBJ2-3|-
TGTGACAGCAGTTACTACCCTAGCGGGAGCACAGATACGCAGTATTTT
CDSSYYPSGSTDTQYF
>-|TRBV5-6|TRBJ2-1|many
TGTGCCAGCAGCCCCTGGACAGCCACCGATGAGCAGTTCTTC
CASSPWTATDEQFF
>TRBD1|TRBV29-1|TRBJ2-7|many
TGCAGCGTTGCTATTCCCGACAGGGCTCTCGACGAGCAGTACTTC
CSVAIPDRALDEQYF
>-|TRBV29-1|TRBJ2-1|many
TGCAGCGTTGAAATCCGGACAGACACCTACAATGAGCAGTTCTTC
CSVEIRTDTYNEQFF
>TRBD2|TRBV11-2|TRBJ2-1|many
TGTGCCAGCAGCCTCTGGGCGGGAGTTAGAGAGGAGCAGTTCTTC
CASSLWAGVREEQFF
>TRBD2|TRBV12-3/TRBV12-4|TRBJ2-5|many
TGTGCCAGCAGTGCCGGACTAGCGGGAGCTGGAGAGACCCAGTACTTC
CASSAGLAGAGETQYF